The 22 T cell receptor beta chains given below trace back to one sample, sequenced in a study of regulatory T cells in long-lasting Graves disease. The TCR beta library used iRepertoire HTBI primers with Arm-PCR amplification of CDR3. TCRdb reprocessed the multiplex PCR reads with MiXCR, giving one entry per CDR3 protein. This table holds about 540,000 distinct CDR3 sequences, approximately 15% found once. The sample's time point: newly diagnosed GD, antithyroid drugs for less than 3 months. Extracted RNA from PBMCs served as the source of the TCR library. The sample was also reused in another study, on T cells in Graves' hyperthyroidism and ophthalmopathy.

Sequencing was performed on peripheral blood mononuclear cells (PBMCs), taken at new diagnosis, from a patient treated with antithyroid drugs. The receptor source for this set is a man aged 30 to 39 with Graves disease.

The sample holds many counts of this clonotype. The CDR3 nucleotides are TGTGCCACCAGTGAAAACCCCGGAGTGCGAATCGGGTCCTACGAGCAGTACTTC. Translating gives CATSENPGVRIGSYEQYF. This chain joins TRBV24-1 and TRBJ2-7; no definite D call. This CDR3 is built from 18 residues. Germline V gives CDR1 KGHDR, CDR2 SFDVKD. V lost 4 bases and J lost 1, with 22 bases in between.

Ten or more counts support this clonotype. The chain recombines TRBV20-1 with TRBJ2-5; 10 bases match TRBD2. V lost 4 bases to trimming and J lost 2 bases; unmatched junction nucleotides: 4. This CDR3 has 14 amino acids. Germline V gene sequence: CDR1 DFQATT, CDR2 SNEGSKA (reference sequence). This CDR3 reads CSATPSGRQETQYF. Here the CDR3 DNA reads TGCAGTGCTACGCCTAGCGGGAGACAAGAGACCCAGTACTTC.

At least ten counts were recorded for this clonotype. This chain uses TRBV5-1 with TRBJ2-1; 12 nucleotides line up with TRBD2. The CDR3 covers 16 residues. CDR1 SGHRS and CDR2 YFSETQ come from the germline V gene. The J segment lost 3 bases and the V segment lost 4 bases, leaving 5 bases of the junction unmatched. CDR3 DNA: TGCGCCAGCAGCCCGAGGACTAGCGGGATCTACAATGAGCAGTTCTTC. This gives the protein CASSPRTSGIYNEQFF.

This clonotype came up many times. This chain's CDR3 is CASSLTSGSNNEQFF. The CDR3 nucleotides are TGTGCCAGCAGCTTGACTAGCGGGAGTAACAATGAGCAGTTCTTC. The chain employs TRBV12-3 or TRBV12-4 and TRBJ2-1; 12 bases agree with TRBD2. V was pared by 6 bases and J by 5 bases, with 5 bases of the junction left unmatched. The CDR3 is 15 amino acids.

The CDR3 bases are TGTGCCAGCAGCCTAGGGACAGGGCCAGGTAGCAATCAGCCCCAGCATTTT. Translation: CASSLGTGPGSNQPQHF. The V gene is TRBV3-1, the J gene TRBJ1-5; 9 nucleotides match TRBD1. V was pared by 4 bases and J by 0 bases, with 7 bases of the junction left unmatched. The CDR3 totals 17 residues. Germline CDR1 and CDR2: LGHDT and YNNKEL (reference sequence).

On this clonotype itself: A read error may be the cause here, since a much bigger clone is one base away. The chain couples TRBV12-3 or TRBV12-4 to TRBJ2-7, with D perhaps TRBD1 (5 bases). This CDR3 is built from 13 residues. Trimming pared 6 bases from V and 6 bases from J, leaving 15 bases between. The CDR3 sequence is CASRGQGFTEQYF. For the CDR3, the DNA is TGTGCCAGCAGGGGCCAGGGATTCACCGAGCAGTACTTC.

This clonotype was recorded many times. The rearrangement joins TRBV19 to TRBJ2-3, with 7 nucleotides matching TRBD2. Germline CDR1 is LNHDA and CDR2 is SQIVND (reference sequence). V shed 7 bases and J 0 bases; nucleotides not matched to a gene: 7. This CDR3 has 15 residues. As DNA, the CDR3 is TGTGCCAGTAAATTTTTGCGGGGGAGCACAGATACGCAGTATTTT. Translated: CASKFLRGSTDTQYF. The complete variable domain, with remaining parts taken from reference TRBV19 and TRBJ2-3, reads DGGITQSPKYLFRKEGQNVTLSCEQNLNHDAMYWYRQDPGQGLRLIYYSQIVNDFQKGDIAEGYSVSREKKESFPLTVTSAQKNPTAFYLCASKFLRGSTDTQYFGPGTRLTVL.

This clonotype was counted ten times or more. The chain joins TRBV29-1 to TRBJ2-7, with D maybe TRBD2 (7 bases). The CDR3 totals 12 residues. V lost 7 bases and J 7 bases, leaving 17 bases between the germline ends. CDR1 is SQVTM and CDR2 is ANQGSEA in the germline V gene. In nucleotides, the CDR3 is TGCAGCGCCGAAGGGGGGGGTTGGGAGCAGTACTTC. Translating gives CSAEGGGWEQYF.

Note on this clonotype: This may be a read error, as it is one base from a much larger clone. This chain connects TRBV6-1 to TRBJ1-3; no clear D gene. Looked up from germline, CDR1 is MNHNS and CDR2 is SASEGT. CDR3 length: 14 amino acids. The CDR3 nucleotides read TGTGTCAGCACCGGGTTAATCTCTGGAAACACCATATATTTT. It encodes CVSTGLISGNTIYF.

At least ten counts were recorded for this clonotype. This chain links TRBV5-8 with TRBJ2-2; TRBD2 matches at 10 bases. Germline CDR1 SGHTS, CDR2 YDEGEE. The CDR3 contains 16 residues. V trimming: 7 bases; J trimming: 6 bases; junction bases outside the gene matches: 12. CDR3 in DNA: TGTGCCAGCCCCTATGGGGCTAGCGGGAGCGCCGGGGAGCTGTTTTTT. The encoded protein is CASPYGASGSAGELFF.

This clonotype was seen many times. The V gene is TRBV5-1, the J gene TRBJ1-5; no clear D gene. The CDR3 has 13 amino acids. V was pared by 1 base and J by 5 bases, with 7 bases between. From germline, CDR1 is SGHRS and CDR2 YFSETQ. CDR3 nucleotides: TGCGCCAGCAGCTTGTTTCCGGATCAGCCCCAGCATTTT. Amino acids: CASSLFPDQPQHF.

This clonotype was recorded many times. The chain carries TRBV12-3 or TRBV12-4 and TRBJ1-4; TRBD1 agrees at 9 bases. The junction had 3 bases not matched to a gene; V was cut back by 2 bases and J by 8 bases. The CDR3 runs to 14 residues. Here the CDR3 reads CASSLRQGGEKLFF. The CDR3 coding sequence is TGTGCCAGCAGTTTACGACAGGGGGGCGAAAAACTGTTTTTT.

The chain has TRBV7-9 and TRBJ2-6, with D unclear. There are 13 residues in the CDR3. Trimming shortened V by 5 bases and J by 4 bases, and 6 bases separated the two germline ends. Germline assignment: CDR1 SEHNR and CDR2 FQNEAQ (reference sequence). The CDR3 sequence: CASSAAGANVLTF. DNA for the CDR3: TGTGCCAGCAGCGCCGCGGGGGCCAACGTCCTGACTTTC.

This clonotype occurred many times. V and J are TRBV20-1 and TRBJ2-5, with a weak D call TRBD1 (6 bases). Germline V CDR1 and CDR2: DFQATT, SNEGSKA (reference sequence). The CDR3 is 14 residues long. The V and J ends lost 5 bases and 4 bases respectively, with 17 bases between them. CDR3 nucleotide sequence: TGCAGTGCTGACCCCCAGGGGATGGCAGAGACCCAGTACTTC. Its translation: CSADPQGMAETQYF.

Points on this clonotype: A much bigger clone sits one base away, suggesting this may be a read error. The chain recombines TRBV7-9 with TRBJ1-1, with unresolved D. In germline, CDR1 is SEHNR, CDR2 FQNEAQ (reference sequence). The CDR3 covers 15 residues. As DNA, the CDR3 is TGTGCCAGCAGCTTAGGGGCCGGGCAGTACACTGTAGCTTTCTTT. Encoded protein: CASSLGAGQYTVAFF.

This clonotype was detected ten times or more. This chain uses TRBV29-1 with TRBJ2-7, with D possibly being TRBD2 (5 bases). Per the germline V gene, CDR1 is SQVTM and CDR2 is ANQGSEA. This CDR3 comprises 13 residues. V lost 1 base and J lost 7, with 14 bases in between. The CDR3 loop is CSVEGVGRGEQYF. CDR3 DNA sequence: TGCAGCGTTGAAGGTGTCGGTCGAGGGGAGCAGTACTTC.

The table lists this clonotype with many counts. The chain links TRBV6-1 to TRBJ2-7; TRBD2 might be the D (5 bases). V lost 2 bases and J 4 bases, leaving 18 bases between the germline ends. CDR3 length: 16 residues. From germline, CDR1 is MNHNS and CDR2 SASEGT. This CDR3 is CASSENGPRRVYEQYF. The CDR3 DNA is TGTGCCAGCAGTGAAAATGGCCCCCGGCGGGTTTACGAGCAGTACTTC.

The chain combines TRBV9 with TRBJ2-2; 9 bases agree with TRBD1. The CDR3 is made up of 12 amino acids. CDR1 SGDLS and CDR2 YYNGEE come from the germline V gene. J gave up 13 bases and V 3 bases, and 4 bases lay outside the gene matches. The CDR3 reads CASSATGGGLFF. The DNA of the CDR3 is TGTGCCAGCAGCGCCACAGGGGGCGGGCTGTTTTTT.

The chain carries TRBV28 and TRBJ2-2, with no clear D. V dropped 0 bases and J dropped 1 base, with 3 bases sitting between them. Germline-derived CDR1 and CDR2 are MDHEN and SYDVKM. The CDR3 extends over 14 amino acids. CDR3 residues: CASSLWQNTGELFF. CDR3 coding DNA: TGTGCCAGCAGTTTATGGCAGAACACCGGGGAGCTGTTTTTT. The complete variable domain, with remaining parts taken from reference TRBV28 and TRBJ2-2, reads DVKVTQSSRYLVKRTGEKVFLECVQDMDHENMFWYRQDPGLGLRLIYFSYDVKMKEKGDIPEGYSVSREKKERFSLILESASTNQTSMYLCASSLWQNTGELFFGEGSRLTVL.

This clonotype came up a few times. The CDR3 DNA follows: TGTGCCAGCAGTGAAGAAACTAGCGGTCCCTACGAGCAGTACTTC. It encodes CASSEETSGPYEQYF. The gene calls are TRBV6-1 and TRBJ2-7; 8 bases are a match to TRBD2. CDR3 length: 15 residues. Germline V gives CDR1 MNHNS, CDR2 SASEGT. J gave up 2 bases and V 1 base, and 4 bases lay outside the gene matches.

This clonotype showed up just a few times. This rearrangement joins TRBV27 to TRBJ2-1, with a possible D match to TRBD2 (6 bases). Germline loops: CDR1 MNHEY, CDR2 SMNVEV (reference sequence). Trimming shortened V by 2 bases and J by 8 bases, and 25 bases separated the two germline ends. The CDR3 has 18 amino acids. DNA for the CDR3: TGTGCCAGCAGTTTAGGTTGGAGGGACGGGCTAGCAGGCTATGAGCAGTTCTTC. Translating gives CASSLGWRDGLAGYEQFF.

This clonotype was seen repeatedly, ten times or more. This sequence joins TRBV20-1 and TRBJ2-7; no reliable D call. Per germline, CDR1 DFQATT and CDR2 SNEGSKA (reference sequence). The CDR3 extends over 13 amino acids. V was shortened by 3 bases and J by 0 bases, with 9 bases between the two germline ends. The chain's CDR3 is CSARVGNSYEQYF. DNA of the CDR3: TGCAGTGCTAGGGTCGGCAACTCCTACGAGCAGTACTTC.